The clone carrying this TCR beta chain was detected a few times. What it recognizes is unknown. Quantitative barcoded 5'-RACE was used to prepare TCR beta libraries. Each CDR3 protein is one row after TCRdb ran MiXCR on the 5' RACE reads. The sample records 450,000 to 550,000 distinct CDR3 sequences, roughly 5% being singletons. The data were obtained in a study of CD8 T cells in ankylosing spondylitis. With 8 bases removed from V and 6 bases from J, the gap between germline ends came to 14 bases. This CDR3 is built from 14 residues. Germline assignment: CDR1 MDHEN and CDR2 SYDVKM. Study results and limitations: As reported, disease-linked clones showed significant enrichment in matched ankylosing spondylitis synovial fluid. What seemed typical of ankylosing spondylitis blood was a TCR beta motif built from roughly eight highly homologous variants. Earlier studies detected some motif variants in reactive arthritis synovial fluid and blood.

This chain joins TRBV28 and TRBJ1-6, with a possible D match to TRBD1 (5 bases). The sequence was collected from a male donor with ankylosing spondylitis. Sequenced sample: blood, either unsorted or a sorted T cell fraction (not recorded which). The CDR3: CASGDLWSNSPLHF. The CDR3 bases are TGTGCCAGCGGGGACCTTTGGTCTAATTCACCCCTCCACTTT.